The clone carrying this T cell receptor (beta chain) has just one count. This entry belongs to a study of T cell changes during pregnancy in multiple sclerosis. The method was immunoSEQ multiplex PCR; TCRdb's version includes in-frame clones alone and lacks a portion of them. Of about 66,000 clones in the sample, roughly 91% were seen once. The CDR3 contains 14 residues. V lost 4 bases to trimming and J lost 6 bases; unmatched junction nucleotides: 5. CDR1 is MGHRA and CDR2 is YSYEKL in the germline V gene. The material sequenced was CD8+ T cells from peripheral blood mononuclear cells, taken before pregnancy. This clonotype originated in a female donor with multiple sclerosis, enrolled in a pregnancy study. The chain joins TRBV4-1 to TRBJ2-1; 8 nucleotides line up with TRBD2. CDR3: CASSPPGGGNEQFF. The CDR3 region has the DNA TGCGCCAGCAGCCCCCCCGGGGGGGGCAATGAGCAGTTCTTC.